This TCR beta chain was identified during a study of cytomegalovirus exposure and HLA in healthy donors. The CDR3 is made up of 12 amino acids. The V end was cut by 1 base, the J end by 7 bases, with 8 bases between. Germline lookup yields CDR1 LNHDA and CDR2 SQIVND (reference sequence). With 60 Vbeta and 13 Jbeta primers, the PCR was carried out. Sequencing used immunoSEQ multiplex PCR; TCRdb keeps in-frame clones, though not all of them. The sample yields 55,000 to 75,000 clones, approximately 89% seen once. The genes are TRBV19 and TRBJ2-7, with D possibly being TRBD2 (5 bases). This TCR was recovered from a man between 18 and 29 years old in good health and CMV-seronegative. The specimen sequenced was PBMCs. The CDR3 DNA sequence: TGTGCCAGTAGTATAGGTCGCGGGGAGCAGTACTTC. Protein product: CASSIGRGEQYF.